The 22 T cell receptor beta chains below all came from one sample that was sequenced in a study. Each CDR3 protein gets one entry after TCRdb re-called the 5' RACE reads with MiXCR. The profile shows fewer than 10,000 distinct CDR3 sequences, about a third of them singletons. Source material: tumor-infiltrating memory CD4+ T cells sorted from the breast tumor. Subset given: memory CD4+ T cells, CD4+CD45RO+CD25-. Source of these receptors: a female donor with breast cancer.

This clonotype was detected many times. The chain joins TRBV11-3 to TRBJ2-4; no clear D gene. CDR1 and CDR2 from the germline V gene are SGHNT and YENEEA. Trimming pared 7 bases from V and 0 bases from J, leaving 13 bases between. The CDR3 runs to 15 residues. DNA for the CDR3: TGTGCCAGCACCAGTGTCAGGCTAGCCAAAAACATTCAGTACTTC. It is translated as CASTSVRLAKNIQYF.

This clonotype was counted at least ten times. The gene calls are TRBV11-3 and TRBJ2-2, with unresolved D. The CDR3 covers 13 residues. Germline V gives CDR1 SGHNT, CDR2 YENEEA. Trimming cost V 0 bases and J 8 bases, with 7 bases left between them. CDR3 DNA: TGTGCCAGCAGCTTAGATCGCTTTGGGGAGCTGTTTTTT. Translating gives CASSLDRFGELFF. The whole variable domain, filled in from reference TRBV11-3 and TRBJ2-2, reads EAGVVQSPRYKIIEKKQPVAFWCNPISGHNTLYWYLQNLGQGPELLIRYENEEAVDDSQLPKDRFSAERLKGVDSTLKIQPAELGDSAVYLCASSLDRFGELFFGEGSRLTVL.

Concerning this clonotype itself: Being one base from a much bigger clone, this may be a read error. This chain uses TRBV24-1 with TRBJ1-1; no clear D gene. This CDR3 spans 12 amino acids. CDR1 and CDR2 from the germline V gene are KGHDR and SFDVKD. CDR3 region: CASRNTNTEAFF. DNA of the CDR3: TGTGCCTCCAGAAACACGAACACTGAAGCTTTCTTT.

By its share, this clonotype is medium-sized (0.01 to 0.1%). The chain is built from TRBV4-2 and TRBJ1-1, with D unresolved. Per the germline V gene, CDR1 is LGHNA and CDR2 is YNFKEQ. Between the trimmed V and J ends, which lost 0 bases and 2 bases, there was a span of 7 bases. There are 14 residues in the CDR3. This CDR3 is CASSQEVRNTEAFF. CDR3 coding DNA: TGTGCCAGCAGCCAAGAGGTCCGTAACACTGAAGCTTTCTTT.

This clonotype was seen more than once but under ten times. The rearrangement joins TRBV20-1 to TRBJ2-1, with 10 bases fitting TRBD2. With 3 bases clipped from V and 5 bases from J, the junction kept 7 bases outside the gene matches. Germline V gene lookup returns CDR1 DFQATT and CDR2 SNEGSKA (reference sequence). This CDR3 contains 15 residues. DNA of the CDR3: TGCAGTGCTAGCACAGCGGGAGGGCTAAACAATGAGCAGTTCTTC. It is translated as CSASTAGGLNNEQFF.

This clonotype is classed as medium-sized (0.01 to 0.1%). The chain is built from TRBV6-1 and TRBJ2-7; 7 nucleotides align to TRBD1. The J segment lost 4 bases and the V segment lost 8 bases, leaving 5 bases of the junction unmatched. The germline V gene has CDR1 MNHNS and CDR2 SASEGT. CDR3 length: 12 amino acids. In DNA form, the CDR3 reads TGTGCCAGCCGGTTGGGACAGTACGAGCAGTACTTC. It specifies CASRLGQYEQYF.

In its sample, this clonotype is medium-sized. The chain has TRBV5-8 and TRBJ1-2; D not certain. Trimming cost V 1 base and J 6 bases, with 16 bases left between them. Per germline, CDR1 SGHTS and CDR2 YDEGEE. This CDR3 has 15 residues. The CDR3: CASSLILILRNGYTF. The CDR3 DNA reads TGTGCCAGCAGCTTGATTTTAATCCTGAGGAATGGCTACACCTTC.

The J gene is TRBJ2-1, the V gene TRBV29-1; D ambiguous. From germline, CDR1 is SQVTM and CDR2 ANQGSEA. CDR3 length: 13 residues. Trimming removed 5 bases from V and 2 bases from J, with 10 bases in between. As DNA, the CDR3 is TGCAGCGTTTGTGCAGGTACCTACAATGAGCAGTTCTTC. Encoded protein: CSVCAGTYNEQFF.

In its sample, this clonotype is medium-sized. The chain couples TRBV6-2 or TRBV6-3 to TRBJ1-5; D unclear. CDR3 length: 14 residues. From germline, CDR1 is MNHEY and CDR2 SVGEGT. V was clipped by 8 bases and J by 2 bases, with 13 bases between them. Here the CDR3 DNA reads TGTGCCAGCCTTGAGCACGGGGGCAATCAGCCCCAGCATTTT. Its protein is CASLEHGGNQPQHF.

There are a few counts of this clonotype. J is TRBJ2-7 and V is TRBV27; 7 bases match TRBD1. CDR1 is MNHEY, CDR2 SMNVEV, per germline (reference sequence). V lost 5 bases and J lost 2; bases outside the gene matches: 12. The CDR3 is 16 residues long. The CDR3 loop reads CASSDQGDSKAYEQYF. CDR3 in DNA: TGTGCCAGCAGTGACCAGGGGGATTCAAAGGCCTACGAGCAGTACTTC.

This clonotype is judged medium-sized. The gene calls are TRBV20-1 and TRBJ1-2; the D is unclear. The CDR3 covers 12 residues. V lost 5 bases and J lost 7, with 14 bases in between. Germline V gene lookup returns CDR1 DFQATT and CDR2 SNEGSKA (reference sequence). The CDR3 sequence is CSARAAPSGYTF. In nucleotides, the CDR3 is TGCAGTGCTCGGGCCGCCCCCTCTGGCTACACCTTC.

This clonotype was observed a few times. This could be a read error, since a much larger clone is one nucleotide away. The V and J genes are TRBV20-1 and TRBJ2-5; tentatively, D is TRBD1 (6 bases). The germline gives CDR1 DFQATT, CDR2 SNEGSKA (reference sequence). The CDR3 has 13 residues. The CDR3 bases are TGCAGTGCTAGAGTCCCAGGGGAAGAGGCCCAGTACTTC. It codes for CSARVPGEEAQYF.

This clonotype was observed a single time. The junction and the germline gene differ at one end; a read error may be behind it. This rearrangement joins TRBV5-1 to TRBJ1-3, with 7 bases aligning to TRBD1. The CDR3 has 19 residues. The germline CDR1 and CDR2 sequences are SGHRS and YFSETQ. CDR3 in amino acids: CASSLEPGQRADSGNTTNF. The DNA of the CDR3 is TGCGCCAGCAGCTTGGAACCGGGACAGAGGGCCGACTCTGGAAACACCACAAATTTT.

This chain's CDR3 is CASSLGGGLGYTF. CDR3 bases: TGCGCCAGCAGCTTGGGTGGAGGCCTCGGCTACACCTTC. The V call is TRBV5-1, the J call TRBJ1-2; D is undetermined. From germline, CDR1 is SGHRS and CDR2 YFSETQ. This CDR3 comprises 13 residues. Between the trimmed V and J ends, which lost 0 bases and 8 bases, there was a span of 11 bases.

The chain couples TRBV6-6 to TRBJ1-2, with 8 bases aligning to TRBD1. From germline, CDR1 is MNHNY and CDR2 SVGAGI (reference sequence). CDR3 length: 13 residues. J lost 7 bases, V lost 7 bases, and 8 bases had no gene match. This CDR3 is CASTSQGAVGYTF. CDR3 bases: TGTGCCAGCACTAGTCAGGGGGCGGTTGGCTACACCTTC.

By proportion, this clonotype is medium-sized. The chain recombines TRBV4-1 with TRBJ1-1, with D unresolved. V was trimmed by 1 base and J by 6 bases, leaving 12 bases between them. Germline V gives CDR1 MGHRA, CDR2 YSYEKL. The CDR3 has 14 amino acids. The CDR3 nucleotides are TGCGCCAGCAGCCAAGCTTCCCCACTTGCTGAAGCTTTCTTT. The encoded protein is CASSQASPLAEAFF.

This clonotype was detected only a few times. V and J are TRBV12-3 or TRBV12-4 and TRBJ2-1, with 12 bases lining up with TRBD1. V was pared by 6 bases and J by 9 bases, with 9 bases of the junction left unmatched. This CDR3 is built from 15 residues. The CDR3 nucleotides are TGTGCCAGCAGCCCCGGGACAGGGGGCTTGGGTGAGCAGTTCTTC. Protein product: CASSPGTGGLGEQFF.

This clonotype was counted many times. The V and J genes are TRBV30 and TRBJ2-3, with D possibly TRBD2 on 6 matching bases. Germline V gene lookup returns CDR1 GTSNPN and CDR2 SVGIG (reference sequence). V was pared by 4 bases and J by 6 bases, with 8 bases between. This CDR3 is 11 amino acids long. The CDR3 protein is CAWTRGDTQYF. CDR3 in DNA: TGTGCCTGGACTCGGGGGGATACGCAGTATTTT.

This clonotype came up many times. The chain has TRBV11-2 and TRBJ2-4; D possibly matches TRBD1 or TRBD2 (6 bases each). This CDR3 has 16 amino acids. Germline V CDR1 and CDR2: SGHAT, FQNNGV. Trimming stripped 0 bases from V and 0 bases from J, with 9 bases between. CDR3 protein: CASSLDRGQAKNIQYF. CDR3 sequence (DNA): TGTGCCAGCAGCTTAGATCGGGGGCAAGCCAAAAACATTCAGTACTTC.

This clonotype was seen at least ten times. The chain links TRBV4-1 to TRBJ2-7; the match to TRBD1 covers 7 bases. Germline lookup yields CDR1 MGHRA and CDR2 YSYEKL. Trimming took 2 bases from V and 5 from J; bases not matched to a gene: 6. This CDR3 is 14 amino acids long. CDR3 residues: CASSQPTGIDEQYF. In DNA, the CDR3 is TGCGCCAGCAGCCAACCGACAGGGATCGACGAGCAGTACTTC.

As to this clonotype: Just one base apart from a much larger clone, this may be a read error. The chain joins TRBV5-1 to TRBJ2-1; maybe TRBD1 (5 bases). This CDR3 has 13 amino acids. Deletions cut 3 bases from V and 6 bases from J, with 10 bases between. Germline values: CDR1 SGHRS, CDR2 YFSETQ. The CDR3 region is CASSWGSVNEQFF. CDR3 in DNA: TGCGCCAGCAGCTGGGGCAGCGTCAATGAGCAGTTCTTC.

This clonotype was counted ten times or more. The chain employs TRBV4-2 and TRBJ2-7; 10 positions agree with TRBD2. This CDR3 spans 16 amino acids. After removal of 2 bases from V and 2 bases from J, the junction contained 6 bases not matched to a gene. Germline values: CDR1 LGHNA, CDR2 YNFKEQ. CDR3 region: CASSQQLAGDPYEQYF. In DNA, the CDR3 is TGTGCCAGCAGCCAACAGCTAGCGGGAGATCCCTACGAGCAGTACTTC.